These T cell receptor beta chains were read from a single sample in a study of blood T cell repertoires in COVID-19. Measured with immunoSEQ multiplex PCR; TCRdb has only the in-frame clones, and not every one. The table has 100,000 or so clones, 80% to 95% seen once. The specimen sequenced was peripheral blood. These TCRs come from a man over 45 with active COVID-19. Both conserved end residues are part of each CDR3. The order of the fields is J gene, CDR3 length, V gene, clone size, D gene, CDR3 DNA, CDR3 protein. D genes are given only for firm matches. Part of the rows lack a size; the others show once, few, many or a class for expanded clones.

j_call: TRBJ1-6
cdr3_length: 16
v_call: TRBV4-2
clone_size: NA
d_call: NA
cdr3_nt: TGTGCCAGCAGCCAAGAAAGTCAGGGTAGAAATTCACCCCTCCACTTT
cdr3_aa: CASSQESQGRNSPLHF

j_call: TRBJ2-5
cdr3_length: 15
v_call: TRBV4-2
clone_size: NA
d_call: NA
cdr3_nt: TGTGCCAGCAGCCAAGATCAGGAGGGGGCAGAGACCCAGTACTTC
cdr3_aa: CASSQDQEGAETQYF

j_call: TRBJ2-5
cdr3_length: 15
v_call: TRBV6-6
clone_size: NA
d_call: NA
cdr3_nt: TGTGCCAGCAGTTACCAAGGGGGGGATCAAGAGACCCAGTACTTC
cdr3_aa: CASSYQGGDQETQYF

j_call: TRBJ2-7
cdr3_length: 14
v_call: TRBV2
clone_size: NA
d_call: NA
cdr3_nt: TGTGCCCGAACCAGAAGACAGGATAACTACGAGCAGTACTTC
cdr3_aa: CARTRRQDNYEQYF

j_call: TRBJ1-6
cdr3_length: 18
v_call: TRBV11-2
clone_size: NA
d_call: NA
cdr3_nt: TGTGCCAGCAGCTTAGCCGGACACCGAACGTCCTATAATTCACCCCTCCACTTT
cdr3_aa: CASSLAGHRTSYNSPLHF

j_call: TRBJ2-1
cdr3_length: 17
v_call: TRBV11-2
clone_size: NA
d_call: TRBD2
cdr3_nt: TGTGCCAGCAGCCGAGCCGGGACTAGCGGGGGGTACAATGAGCAGTTCTTC
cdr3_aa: CASSRAGTSGGYNEQFF

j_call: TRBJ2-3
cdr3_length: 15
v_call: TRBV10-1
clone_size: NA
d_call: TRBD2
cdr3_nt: TGCGCCAGCAGTCCCTTGGGCGGGAGTCCAGATACGCAGTATTTT
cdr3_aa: CASSPLGGSPDTQYF

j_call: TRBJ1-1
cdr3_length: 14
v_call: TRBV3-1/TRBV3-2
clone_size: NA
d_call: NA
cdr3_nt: TGTGCCAGCAGCGGGGTTTGGGGGGGCACTGAAGCTTTCTTT
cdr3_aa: CASSGVWGGTEAFF

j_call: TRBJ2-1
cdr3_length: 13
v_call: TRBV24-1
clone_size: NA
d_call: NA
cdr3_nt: TGTGCCACCAGTGGCTCGGGGGGCGGTGAGCAGTTCTTC
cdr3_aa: CATSGSGGGEQFF

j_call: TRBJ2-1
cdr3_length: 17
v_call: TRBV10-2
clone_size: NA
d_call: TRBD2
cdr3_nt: TGCGCCAGCAGTGAATATGGTGTAGCGGGGGGTTACAATGAGCAGTTCTTC
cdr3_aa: CASSEYGVAGGYNEQFF

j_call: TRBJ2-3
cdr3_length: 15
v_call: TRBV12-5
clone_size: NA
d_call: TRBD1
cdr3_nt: TGTGCTAGTGGTCCCAGTTGGACAGGGCCAGATACGCAGTATTTT
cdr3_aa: CASGPSWTGPDTQYF

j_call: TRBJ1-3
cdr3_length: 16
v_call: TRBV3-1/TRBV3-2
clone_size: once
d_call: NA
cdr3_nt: TGTGCCAGCAGCCAAGAAAGACTAGTACCTGGAAACACCATATATTTT
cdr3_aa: CASSQERLVPGNTIYF

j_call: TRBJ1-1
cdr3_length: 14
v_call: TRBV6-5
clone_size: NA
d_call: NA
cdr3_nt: TGTGCCAGCAACCTCGACAAGGGGCGGTCTGAAGCTTTCTTT
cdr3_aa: CASNLDKGRSEAFF

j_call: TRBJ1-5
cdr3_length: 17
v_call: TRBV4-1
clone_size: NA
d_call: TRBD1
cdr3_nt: TGCGCCAGCAGCCAAGATCCCGGGGGACAGGTTAATCAGCCCCAGCATTTT
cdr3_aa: CASSQDPGGQVNQPQHF

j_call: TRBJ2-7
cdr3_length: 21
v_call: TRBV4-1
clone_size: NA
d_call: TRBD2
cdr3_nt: TGCGCCAGCAGCCAAGCCTACCGGCGGACTAGCTCGGGCGTCCCACATTACGAGCAGTACTTC
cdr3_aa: CASSQAYRRTSSGVPHYEQYF

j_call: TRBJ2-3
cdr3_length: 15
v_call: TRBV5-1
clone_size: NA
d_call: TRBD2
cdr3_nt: TGCGCCAGCAGCGGACTAGCGGGGGGGCCAGATACGCAGTATTTT
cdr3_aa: CASSGLAGGPDTQYF

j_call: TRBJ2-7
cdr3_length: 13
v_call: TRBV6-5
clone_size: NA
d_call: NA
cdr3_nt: TGTGCCAGCAGCAGGTCTACAGGAACCGAGCAGTACTTC
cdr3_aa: CASSRSTGTEQYF

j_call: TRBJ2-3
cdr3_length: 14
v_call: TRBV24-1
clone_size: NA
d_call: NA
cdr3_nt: TGTGCCACCAGTGGGGGGGGGCGCACAGATACGCAGTATTTT
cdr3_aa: CATSGGGRTDTQYF

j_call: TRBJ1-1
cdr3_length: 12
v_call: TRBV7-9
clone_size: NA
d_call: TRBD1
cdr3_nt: TGTGCCAGCAGCTCACCACAGGGGGAAGCTTTCTTT
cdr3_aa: CASSSPQGEAFF

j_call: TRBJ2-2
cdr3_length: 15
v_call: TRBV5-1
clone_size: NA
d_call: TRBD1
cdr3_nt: TGCGCCAGCAGCTTGGGGACAGGCAACACCGGGGAGCTGTTTTTT
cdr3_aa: CASSLGTGNTGELFF

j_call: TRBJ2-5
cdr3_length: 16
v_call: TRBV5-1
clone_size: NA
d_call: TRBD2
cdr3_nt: TGCGCCAGCAGCTTTGCGGGGGGGAACCAAAAGGAGACCCAGTACTTC
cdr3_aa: CASSFAGGNQKETQYF

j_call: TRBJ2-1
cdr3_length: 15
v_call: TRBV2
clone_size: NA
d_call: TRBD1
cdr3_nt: TGTGCCAGCATCAGCGGACAGGGGGCGCAGGGTGAGCAGTTCTTC
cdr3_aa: CASISGQGAQGEQFF

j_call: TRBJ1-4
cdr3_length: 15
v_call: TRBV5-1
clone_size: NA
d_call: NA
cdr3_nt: TGCGCCAGCAGCTTGTTGTCAGGGCGGGGTGAAAAACTGTTTTTT
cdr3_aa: CASSLLSGRGEKLFF

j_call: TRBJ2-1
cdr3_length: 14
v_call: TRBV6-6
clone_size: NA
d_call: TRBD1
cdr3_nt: TGTGCCAGCAGCAGGCAGGGGGCTGGCGATGAGCAGTTCTTC
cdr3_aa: CASSRQGAGDEQFF

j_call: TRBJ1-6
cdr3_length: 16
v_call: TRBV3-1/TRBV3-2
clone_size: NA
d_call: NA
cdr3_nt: TGTGCCAGCAGCCAAGATTTTGCGTATCAGGGGCCATTCCTCCACTTT
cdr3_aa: CASSQDFAYQGPFLHF

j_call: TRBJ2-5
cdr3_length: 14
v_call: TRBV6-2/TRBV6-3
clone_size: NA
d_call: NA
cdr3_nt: TGTGCCAGCAGTTACTCCGGGGGTTGGGAGACCCAGTACTTC
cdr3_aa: CASSYSGGWETQYF

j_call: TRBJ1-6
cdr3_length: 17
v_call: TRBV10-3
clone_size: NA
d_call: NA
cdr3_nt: TGTGCCATCAGTGAGACAACCTCGGGAGTTCGTAATTCACCCCTCCACTTT
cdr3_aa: CAISETTSGVRNSPLHF

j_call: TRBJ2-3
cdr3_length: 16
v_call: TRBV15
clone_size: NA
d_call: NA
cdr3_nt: TGTGCCACCAGCAGAGATGGGCCCCCCTCAGCAGATACGCAGTATTTT
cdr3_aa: CATSRDGPPSADTQYF

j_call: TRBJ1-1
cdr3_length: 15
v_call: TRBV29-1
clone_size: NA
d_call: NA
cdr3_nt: TGCAGCGTAAAAGGGAGGGGCGGGATGAACACTGAAGCTTTCTTT
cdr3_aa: CSVKGRGGMNTEAFF

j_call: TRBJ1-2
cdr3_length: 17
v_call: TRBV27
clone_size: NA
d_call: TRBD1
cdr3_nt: TGTGCCAGCAGTTTAGAGTACAGGGGGCGCATATCTCATGGCTACACCTTC
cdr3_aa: CASSLEYRGRISHGYTF

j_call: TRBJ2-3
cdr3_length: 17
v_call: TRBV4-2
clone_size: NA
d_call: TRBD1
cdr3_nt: TGTGCCAGCAGCCAAGCCCGTGGGGGACAGGGGTTAGATACGCAGTATTTT
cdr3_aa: CASSQARGGQGLDTQYF

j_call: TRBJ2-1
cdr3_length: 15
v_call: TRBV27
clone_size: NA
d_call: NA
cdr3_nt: TGTGCCAGCAGTTTAGGGTGGGGCCCCTACAATGAGCAGTTCTTC
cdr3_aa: CASSLGWGPYNEQFF

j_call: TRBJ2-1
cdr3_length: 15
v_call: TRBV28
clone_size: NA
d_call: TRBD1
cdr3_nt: TGTGCCAGCAGTCAAGGACAGGGGAGCCGCATTGAGCAGTTCTTC
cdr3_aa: CASSQGQGSRIEQFF

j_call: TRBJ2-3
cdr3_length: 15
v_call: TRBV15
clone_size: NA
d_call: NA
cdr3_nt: TGTGCCACCAGCAGAGAGGTAGCGGGCACAGATACGCAGTATTTT
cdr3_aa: CATSREVAGTDTQYF

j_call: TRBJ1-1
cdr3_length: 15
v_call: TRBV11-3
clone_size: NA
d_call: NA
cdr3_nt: TGTGCCAGCAGCTTAGATCGCAGGGGTAGCACTGAAGCTTTCTTT
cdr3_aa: CASSLDRRGSTEAFF

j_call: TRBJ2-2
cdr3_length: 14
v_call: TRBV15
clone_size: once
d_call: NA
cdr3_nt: TGTGCCACCAGCAGAGTACAGAACACCGGGGAGCTGTTTTTT
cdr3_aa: CATSRVQNTGELFF